These T cell receptor beta chains were read from a single sample in a study of blood T cell repertoires in COVID-19. Profiling relied on immunoSEQ multiplex PCR, and the TCRdb table lists in-frame clones only, not all of them. This table has over 90,000 clones, roughly 84% appearing once. The sample consisted of peripheral blood. All receptors come from a human donor in a cohort sampled during active COVID-19. Both conserved end residues are trimmed from each CDR3. Size values are once, few and many counts, or a class for expanded clones, and some rows have none.

v_call clone_size cdr3_aa
TRBV12-3/TRBV12-4 NA ASSLRPIGYT
TRBV7-9 NA ASSSTGVGNYGYT
TRBV11-3 NA ASSLGGGQGYEQY
TRBV28 NA ASAGGALNTEAF
TRBV5-8 NA ASSLDSGMVTEAF
TRBV4-3 once ASSPRRTGLDNIQY
TRBV19 NA ASNLGTANNSPLH
TRBV7-2 NA ASSLAQGIVSGYT
TRBV15 NA ATSRDRQGSGEKLF
TRBV7-9 NA ASREQGPGYT
TRBV5-1 NA ASSPGTESALH
TRBV27 NA ASSFLSSGGGTEAF
TRBV2 NA ASTGQGGNEQF
TRBV7-8 once ASSLAQTSNEQF
TRBV7-9 NA ASSLRLPSGDEQF
TRBV11-2 NA ASSLLRAPGELF
TRBV5-8 few ASSSNPMGGGEQY
TRBV7-2 NA ASSPPGGRLTGEAF
TRBV12-5 NA ASGLKTPGVNTGELF
TRBV7-2 NA ASSVEGVTNEKLF
TRBV19 once ATSSWGRGTEAF
TRBV21-1 NA ASSERQASTDTQY
TRBV19 NA ASSIDSGGDQPQH
TRBV27 NA ASSGRAGLNEQF
TRBV3-1/TRBV3-2 NA ASSPWGQGFAMNTEAF
TRBV11-3 NA ASSHLTRNTEAF
TRBV5-6 NA ASSLSFGIQETQY
TRBV18 once ASSPASSFQGTTQY
TRBV6-5 NA ASSGGGRSNQPQH
TRBV29-1 few SGGEPGQGTYEQY
TRBV7-8 NA ASSASGSSYEQY
TRBV9 NA ASSVASTDTQY
TRBV18 once ASSPFRGAGSDTQY
TRBV7-8 NA ASSSLAGEQF
TRBV9 NA ASSVALGGVGILPEAF
TRBV7-2 NA ASSWAGQGDYGYT
TRBV7-8 NA ASSPGQANYGYT
TRBV5-1 few ASSLVSDRAYEQY
TRBV19 NA ASSMTTRTNEQY
TRBV7-9 once ASSPITTGGKNIQY
TRBV21-1 once ASSKRGGAGCEQF
TRBV11-2 NA ASSFTRDRVVNTEAF
TRBV29-1 NA SVDQRGDNEQF
TRBV9 NA ASSPTGGNQPQH
TRBV29-1 NA SGALGAGYEQY
TRBV5-1 NA ASSLEGGAGETQY